The entry that follows covers one TCR beta chain sequence. The target antigen is unknown. Here the gene names and germline are mouse. Read data end 1 residue before the CDR3 end; the end is taken from the germline J gene. Libraries were prepared by immunoSEQ multiplex PCR; TCRdb keeps only in-frame clonotypes and omits some of them. Here the sample spans some 47,000 clones, roughly 73% being singletons. The V segment lost 2 bases and the J segment 10 bases; nucleotides outside the gene matches: 0. The length of the CDR3 is 11 residues. In germline, CDR1 is LGHNA, CDR2 YNLKQL (reference sequence). These data originate in a study of tissue T cells after allogeneic stem cell transplantation. Findings and caveats of the study: In patients and mice, blood and spleen missed much of tissue repertoire. Anatomically similar tissues had similar TCR repertoires within each patient.

The chain recombines TRBV5 with TRBJ2-5; 7 positions agree with TRBD1. This receptor was obtained from a pool of C57BL/6 mice in good health. Sequences were obtained from sorted cells pooled from one or two spleens. CDR3 amino acids: CASSQTGAQYF. The covered CDR3 bases are TGTGCCAGCAGCCAAACAGGGGCCCAGTAC.